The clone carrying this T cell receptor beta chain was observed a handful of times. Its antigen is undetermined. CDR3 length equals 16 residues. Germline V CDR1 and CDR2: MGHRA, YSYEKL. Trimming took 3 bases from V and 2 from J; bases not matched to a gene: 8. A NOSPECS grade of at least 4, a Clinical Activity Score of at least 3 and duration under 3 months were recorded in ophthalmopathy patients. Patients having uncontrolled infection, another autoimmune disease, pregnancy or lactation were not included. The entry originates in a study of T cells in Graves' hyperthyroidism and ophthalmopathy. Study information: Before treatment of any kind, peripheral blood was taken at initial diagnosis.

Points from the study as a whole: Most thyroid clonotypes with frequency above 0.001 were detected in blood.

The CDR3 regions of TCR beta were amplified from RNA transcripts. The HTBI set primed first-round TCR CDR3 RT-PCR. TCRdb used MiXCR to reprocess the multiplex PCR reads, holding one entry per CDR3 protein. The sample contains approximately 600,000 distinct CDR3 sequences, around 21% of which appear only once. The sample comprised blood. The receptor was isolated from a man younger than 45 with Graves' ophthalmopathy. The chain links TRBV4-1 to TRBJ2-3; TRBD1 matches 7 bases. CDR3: CASSHPKGGSTDTQYF. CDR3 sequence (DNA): TGCGCCAGCAGCCACCCTAAAGGGGGCTCCACAGATACGCAGTATTTT.